This TCR beta chain originates from a study of response to subunit inactivated influenza vaccine. Whole-study results and caveats: There was a suggestion from the authors that each seasonal influenza vaccination recruits few new T cells.

This clonotype has only a few counts. The target antigen is unknown. The CDR3 runs to 17 residues. Germline values: CDR1 SGHTA, CDR2 FQGNSA. V shed 5 bases, J shed 4 bases, and the junction held 9 bases outside the gene matches. One entry per CDR3 protein results from TCRdb running MiXCR on the RT-PCR reads. This sample carries about 580,000 distinct CDR3 sequences, about 14% of them seen once, and the ten largest clones take 11%. The input for sequencing was PBMCs from blood, taken roughly 13 days after vaccination. The chain joins TRBV7-2 to TRBJ2-7; 15 nucleotides line up with TRBD2. This receptor was taken from a man between 50 and 59 years old who received an inactivated influenza vaccine. The CDR3 reads CASSPVGGTSGGYEQYF. Here the CDR3 DNA reads TGTGCCAGCAGCCCAGTAGGAGGGACTAGCGGGGGGTACGAGCAGTACTTC.